Below, 11 T cell receptor beta chains from the same sample are listed, as sequenced in a study of blood T cell repertoires in COVID-19. Produced via immunoSEQ multiplex PCR; TCRdb's table is partial and in-frame only. The sample contains 110,000 or so clones, more than 75% of which appear only once. The sample was peripheral blood. The receptors originated from a woman aged 40 to 50 with acute or convalescent COVID-19.

This chain connects TRBV30 to TRBJ1-2; TRBD1 agrees at 8 bases. With V trimmed by 2 bases and J by 8 bases, 10 bases remained unmatched. The CDR3 consists of 14 residues. Germline-derived CDR1 and CDR2 are GTSNPN and SVGIG (reference sequence). The CDR3 sequence: CAWSLQGGLSGYTF. Here the CDR3 DNA reads TGTGCCTGGAGTCTACAGGGGGGGCTTTCGGGCTACACCTTC.

The CDR3 coding sequence is TGTGCCAGCAGCATTACAGGGACAGGGAGTAACTATGGCTACACCTTC. This translates into CASSITGTGSNYGYTF. J is TRBJ1-2 and V is TRBV5-6; TRBD1 aligns across 9 bases. The germline CDR1 and CDR2 sequences are SGHDT and YYEEEE. This CDR3 spans 16 amino acids. The V and J ends lost 4 bases and 1 base, in that order; junction bases with no gene match: 8.

In this sample, this clone turned up once. The chain has TRBV27 and TRBJ2-1; TRBD2 aligns across 9 bases. Germline V gene sequence: CDR1 MNHEY, CDR2 SMNVEV (reference sequence). There are 19 residues in the CDR3. With 1 base clipped from V and 0 bases from J, the junction kept 10 bases outside the gene matches. CDR3 amino acids: CASSLFGGGAPSSYNEQFF. In DNA form, the CDR3 reads TGTGCCAGCAGTTTATTTGGCGGGGGGGCTCCTAGCTCCTACAATGAGCAGTTCTTC.

The chain links TRBV21-1 to TRBJ2-3; TRBD2, the D gene given by the table, was not confirmed from the DNA. TRBV21-1 is noted as a pseudogene. The CDR3 contains 19 residues. The chain's CDR3 is CASSNGRVYKEPSTDTQYF. The CDR3, as DNA: TGTGCCAGCAGCAATGGGAGGGTCTATAAGGAGCCCAGCACAGATACGCAGTATTTT.

The chain employs TRBV7-3 and TRBJ2-1; 7 positions agree with TRBD1. Per the germline V gene, CDR1 is SGHTA and CDR2 is FQGTGA. The CDR3 runs 16 residues. The J segment lost 2 bases and the V segment lost 3 bases, leaving 7 bases of the junction unmatched. The CDR3 coding sequence is TGTGCCAGCAGCTTGGACCGGGACAGTGCCTACAATGAGCAGTTCTTC. Protein sequence: CASSLDRDSAYNEQFF.

This chain uses TRBV10-3 with TRBJ1-1; D perhaps matches TRBD1 (6 bases). From germline, CDR1 is ENHRY and CDR2 SYGVKD. Deletions cut 7 bases from V and 5 bases from J, with 14 bases between. The CDR3 sequence is 13 residues long. This chain's CDR3 is CAITRTEGTEAFF. The CDR3 DNA sequence: TGTGCCATCACCAGGACAGAGGGAACTGAAGCTTTCTTT.

The chain recombines TRBV5-6 with TRBJ1-4, with D unclear. With 2 bases removed from V and 3 bases from J, the gap between germline ends came to 8 bases. Germline V CDR1 and CDR2: SGHDT, YYEEEE. This CDR3 is 14 amino acids long. The CDR3 nucleotides read TGTGCCAGCAGCTTCCGGTGGTCTAATGAAAAACTGTTTTTT. Amino acid sequence: CASSFRWSNEKLFF.

The chain couples TRBV5-5 to TRBJ1-1; 9 nucleotides agree with TRBD1. The germline V gene encodes CDR1 SGHKS and CDR2 YYEKEE (reference sequence). The CDR3 extends over 15 amino acids. V lost 4 bases and J lost 5; bases outside the gene matches: 9. In DNA form, the CDR3 reads TGTGCCAGCAGCCCTTACAGGGGGCAAACGACTGAAGCTTTCTTT. This translates into CASSPYRGQTTEAFF.

The rearrangement joins TRBV6-2 or TRBV6-3 to TRBJ1-1; 7 bases agree with TRBD1. CDR1 is MNHEY, CDR2 SVGEGT, per germline. V lost 5 bases and J lost 4; bases outside the gene matches: 10. The CDR3 covers 15 residues. The CDR3 coding sequence is TGTGCCAGCAGTGCGACAGGGAAGGGCGGCACTGAAGCTTTCTTT. Protein sequence: CASSATGKGGTEAFF.

This CDR3 is CATSEAGTGGTDTQYF. The CDR3 nucleotides are TGTGCCACCAGTGAGGCCGGGACAGGGGGCACAGATACGCAGTATTTT. This chain joins TRBV24-1 and TRBJ2-3; TRBD1 aligns across 10 bases. Germline V gene sequence: CDR1 KGHDR, CDR2 SFDVKD. The V gene end was trimmed by 4 bases and the J gene end by 1 base; junction bases not matched to a gene: 4. The CDR3 consists of 16 residues.

The J gene is TRBJ1-3, the V gene TRBV12-3 or TRBV12-4; TRBD1 might be the D (5 bases). Between the trimmed V and J ends, which lost 3 bases and 8 bases, there was a span of 8 bases. The CDR3 covers 12 residues. DNA for the CDR3: TGTGCCAGCAGTTTGGGGCCCGACACCATATATTTT. Amino acids: CASSLGPDTIYF.